This T cell receptor (beta chain) emerged from a study of blood T cells in healthy people across ages. Alongside a J-beta primer mix, a sample-barcoded 5' primer served in a second PCR lasting roughly 6 to 11 cycles. TCRdb re-analysed the 5' RACE reads in MiXCR, keeping a single row per CDR3 protein. Of 700,000 to 950,000 distinct CDR3 sequences listed, 58% are singletons. V lost 6 bases and J 0 bases, leaving 12 bases between the germline ends. Germline CDR1 and CDR2: DFQATT and SNEGSKA (reference sequence). CDR3 length: 14 residues. Only a few counts were recorded for this clonotype. The chain recombines TRBV20-1 with TRBJ1-5; D remains ambiguous. The clonotype originates from a man aged 25-45 years in good health. Specimen: blood. CDR3: CSAQDGDSNQPQHF. For the CDR3, the DNA is TGCAGTGCCCAGGACGGAGATAGCAATCAGCCCCAGCATTTT.